A selection of T cell receptor beta chains follows, all from one sample in a study of blood T cells in healthy people across ages. TCRdb re-derived calls from the 5' RACE reads in MiXCR, one entry per CDR3 protein. The sample carries some 1.4 million distinct CDR3 sequences, 42% recorded once. Sequencing used blood. The source of these receptors is a young woman in good health. Each CDR3 is given with its conserved first and last residue. D genes are given only for firm matches. Size values are once, few and many counts, or a class for expanded clones, and some rows have none.

D,J,V,size,CDR3,DNA
TRBD1,TRBJ2-1,TRBV5-1,-,CASSVDRGTGGHNEQFF,TGCGCCAGCAGCGTCGACAGAGGGACAGGGGGGCATAATGAGCAGTTCTTC
TRBD2,TRBJ2-1,TRBV5-1,-,CSSSPAGDAYNEQFF,TGCTCGTCTTCTCCAGCGGGAGACGCCTACAATGAGCAGTTCTTC
-,TRBJ2-3,TRBV19,-,CASTSGWDFPTDTQYF,TGTGCCAGTACCTCGGGGTGGGACTTCCCCACAGATACGCAGTATTTT
-,TRBJ2-1,TRBV27,-,CASSLQGWGSYNEQFF,TGTGCCAGCAGTTTACAGGGGTGGGGATCCTACAATGAGCAGTTCTTC
TRBD1,TRBJ1-2,TRBV5-1,few,CASSGVQTGRRGYTF,TGCGCCAGCAGCGGCGTACAGACAGGGAGAAGGGGCTACACCTTC
-,TRBJ2-2,TRBV2,-,CASRVDSTGELFF,TGTGCCAGCAGGGTTGACTCAACCGGGGAGCTGTTTTTT
-,TRBJ2-7,TRBV3-1,few,CASSLQASYEQYF,TGTGCCAGCAGCCTACAAGCTTCCTACGAGCAGTACTTC
-,TRBJ2-7,TRBV14,few,CASRGDTSSYEQYF,TGTGCGTCAAGGGGGGACACCTCATCCTACGAGCAGTACTTC
-,TRBJ1-5,TRBV7-9,-,CASSLSGATSNQPQHF,TGTGCCAGCAGCTTGTCGGGGGCCACTAGCAATCAGCCCCAGCATTTT
TRBD2,TRBJ2-5,TRBV9,-,CASSARLTSGRGETQYF,TGTGCCAGCAGCGCCCGCTTGACTAGCGGGAGGGGTGAGACCCAGTACTTC
-,TRBJ1-3,TRBV20-1,-,CSARVEALNSGNTIYF,TGCAGTGCTAGAGTTGAGGCCCTAAACTCTGGAAACACCATATATTTT
TRBD2,TRBJ2-3,TRBV6-6,few,CASSGRGIVTDTQYF,TGTGCCAGCAGCGGGCGGGGGATCGTCACAGATACGCAGTATTTT
TRBD1,TRBJ2-7,TRBV12-3/TRBV12-4,-,CASRQGTGTWHEQYF,TGTGCCAGCAGGCAAGGGACAGGGACTTGGCACGAGCAGTACTTC
-,TRBJ2-3,TRBV30,-,CAWSWGAGTDTQYF,TGTGCCTGGAGTTGGGGGGCTGGTACAGATACGCAGTATTTT
TRBD2,TRBJ2-1,TRBV6-2/TRBV6-3,-,CASSYGRAGSSYNEQFF,TGTGCCAGCAGTTACGGTCGAGCGGGGTCCTCCTACAATGAGCAGTTCTTC
-,TRBJ2-7,TRBV5-1,-,CASSSGGRDEQYF,TGCGCCAGCAGCTCTGGCGGCAGGGACGAGCAGTACTTC
-,TRBJ2-5,TRBV9,few,CASSGPKETQYF,TGTGCCAGCAGCGGGCCAAAAGAGACCCAGTACTTC
-,TRBJ2-7,TRBV20-1,-,CSARVGGSYFYEQYF,TGCAGTGCTAGAGTCGGCGGTTCCTATTTTTACGAGCAGTACTTC
TRBD1,TRBJ2-7,TRBV20-1,-,CSETGQLNNEQYF,TGCAGTGAGACGGGACAGCTGAACAATGAGCAGTACTTC
TRBD1,TRBJ2-3,TRBV6-5,few,CASTNRGADTQYF,TGTGCCAGCACCAACAGGGGGGCAGATACGCAGTATTTT
-,TRBJ1-1,TRBV9,few,CASSVSVTANTEAFF,TGTGCCAGCAGCGTTAGCGTTACAGCAAACACTGAAGCTTTCTTT
-,TRBJ2-6,TRBV5-6,-,CANSFVGGFGANVLTF,TGTGCCAACAGCTTCGTAGGGGGGTTTGGGGCCAACGTCCTGACTTTC